These 28 T cell receptor beta chains came from one sample sequenced in a study of OX40 agonist ivuxolimab in advanced cancers. Sequencing used immunoSEQ multiplex PCR; TCRdb keeps in-frame clones, though not all of them. In the table there are roughly 56,000 clones, 65% to 90% of which are singletons. Material: CD4+ or CD8+ T cells sorted from blood, obtained in a trial of the OX40 agonist ivuxolimab. The receptors originated from an adult with an advanced solid tumor such as melanoma, head and neck, liver or kidney cancer.

The chain recombines TRBV19 with TRBJ1-6; 8 nucleotides match TRBD1. The germline V gene has CDR1 LNHDA and CDR2 SQIVND (reference sequence). V lost 5 bases and J lost 3; bases outside the gene matches: 3. This CDR3 has 15 residues. The CDR3 bases are TGTGCCAGTAGTTCCACAGGGGGCTATAATTCACCCCTCCACTTT. It codes for CASSSTGGYNSPLHF.

The rearrangement uses TRBV12-5 and TRBJ2-3, with 9 nucleotides matching TRBD2. The trim removed 1 base at V and 1 base at J, leaving 9 bases unmatched. This CDR3 comprises 18 residues. Germline assignment: CDR1 LGHNT and CDR2 FRNRAP. In DNA, the CDR3 is TGTGCTAGTGGTTTGGAGACTAGCGGAGGTCCCCGCACAGATACGCAGTATTTT. This codes for CASGLETSGGPRTDTQYF.

This clone was recorded once. The chain joins TRBV25-1 to TRBJ1-2; 7 positions agree with TRBD1. This CDR3 contains 13 residues. CDR1 MGHDK and CDR2 SYGVNS come from the germline V gene. The V gene end was trimmed by 6 bases and the J gene end by 7 bases; junction bases not matched to a gene: 8. CDR3 nucleotides: TGTGCCAGCAGCCGACAGGGCTTCTTTGGCTACACCTTC. It specifies CASSRQGFFGYTF.

The chain combines TRBV15 with TRBJ1-6; 10 nucleotides align to TRBD1. The CDR3 runs to 15 residues. V lost 3 bases, J lost 6 bases, and 2 bases stayed unmatched. Germline values: CDR1 LNHNV, CDR2 YYDKDF (reference sequence). The CDR3 DNA is TGTGCCACCAGCAGCCGGGACAGGGGTAATTCACCCCTCCACTTT. It is translated as CATSSRDRGNSPLHF.

CDR3 protein: CASSRTGWDSPLHF. CDR3 sequence (DNA): TGTGCCAGCAGTCGGACAGGGTGGGACTCACCCCTCCACTTT. The chain employs TRBV6-4 and TRBJ1-6; 8 bases fit TRBD1. The germline V gene encodes CDR1 MRHNA and CDR2 SNTAGT. The V segment lost 5 bases and the J segment 10 bases; nucleotides outside the gene matches: 7. The CDR3 consists of 14 residues.

The CDR3 reads CASSPERGRVGELFF. CDR3 nucleotides: TGTGCCAGCTCCCCCGAACGGGGAAGGGTCGGGGAGCTGTTTTTT. V and J are TRBV18 and TRBJ2-2; D might be TRBD2 (5 bases). The CDR3 spans 15 residues. Trimming removed 6 bases from V and 7 bases from J, with 18 bases in between. CDR1 and CDR2 (germline): KGHSH, LQKENI. Supplemented by reference TRBV18 and TRBJ2-2, the full variable domain reads NAGVMQNPRHLVRRRGQEARLRCSPMKGHSHVYWYRQLPEEGLKFMVYLQKENIIDESGMPKERFSAEFPKEGPSILRIQQVVRGDSAAYFCASSPERGRVGELFFGEGSRLTVL.

The V and J genes are TRBV5-1 and TRBJ1-1; possibly TRBD1 for D (6 bases). The CDR3 is 13 residues long. Trimming removed 4 bases at V and 7 bases at J, with 14 bases between. Looked up from germline, CDR1 is SGHRS and CDR2 is YFSETQ. As DNA, the CDR3 is TGCGCCAGCAGCCACGGCAGGGGCAGTGAAGCTTTCTTT. Translated: CASSHGRGSEAFF. The whole variable domain, remainder taken from reference TRBV5-1 and TRBJ1-1, is KAGVTQTPRYLIKTRGQQVTLSCSPISGHRSVSWYQQTPGQGLQFLFEYFSETQRNKGNFPGRFSGRQFSNSRSEMNVSTLELGDSALYLCASSHGRGSEAFFGQGTRLTVV.

The V and J genes are TRBV5-1 and TRBJ1-1; 7 bases map to TRBD1. With 4 bases clipped from V and 11 bases from J, the junction kept 11 bases outside the gene matches. Germline values: CDR1 SGHRS, CDR2 YFSETQ. This CDR3 has 13 residues. In nucleotides, the CDR3 is TGCGCCAGCAGCCCGGAAGCTCGACAGGGCGCTTTCTTT. This translates into CASSPEARQGAFF.

The rearrangement links TRBV11-2 to TRBJ2-7; 8 bases align to TRBD1. V shed 4 bases, J shed 4 bases, and the junction held 6 bases outside the gene matches. Germline V gene lookup returns CDR1 SGHAT and CDR2 FQNNGV. The CDR3 sequence is 14 residues long. CDR3 coding DNA: TGTGCCAGCAGCTCCGGACAGGGACGGTACGAGCAGTACTTC. This translates into CASSSGQGRYEQYF.

The chain carries TRBV27 and TRBJ2-7; 15 nucleotides match TRBD2. V dropped 5 bases and J dropped 5; count of bases not matched to a gene: 10. Germline values: CDR1 MNHEY, CDR2 SMNVEV (reference sequence). This CDR3 is built from 17 residues. The CDR3 sequence: CASSLWTSGGVSDEQYF. The CDR3 nucleotides are TGTGCCAGCAGTCTCTGGACTAGCGGGGGGGTGTCAGACGAGCAGTACTTC.

The count of this clone is one. The CDR3 region is CASSAPWGSGEQYF. CDR3 sequence (DNA): TGTGCCAGTAGTGCCCCGTGGGGCAGCGGCGAGCAGTACTTC. The rearrangement links TRBV19 to TRBJ2-7; the D gene could be TRBD1 or TRBD2 (5 bases each). Looked up from germline, CDR1 is LNHDA and CDR2 is SQIVND (reference sequence). This CDR3 region has 14 residues. V lost 5 bases, J lost 6 bases, and 17 bases lay in between.

The chain combines TRBV5-4 with TRBJ2-1, with 13 bases fitting TRBD2. Losses at the gene ends were 4 bases for V and 6 bases for J; bases not matched to a gene: 4. Germline assignment: CDR1 SGHNT and CDR2 YYREEE (reference sequence). The CDR3 is made up of 15 amino acids. Written as DNA, the CDR3 is TGTGCCAGCAGCCGAGGGACTAGCGGGACCAATGAGCAGTTCTTC. It codes for CASSRGTSGTNEQFF.

J is TRBJ2-1 and V is TRBV10-1; D is unresolved. Germline lookup yields CDR1 WNHNN and CDR2 SYGVQD (reference sequence). CDR3 length: 11 amino acids. V was trimmed by 4 bases and J by 2 bases, leaving 0 bases between them. CDR3 coding DNA: TGCGCCAGCAGTGCCTACAATGAGCAGTTCTTC. Its protein is CASSAYNEQFF.

The chain uses TRBV6-1 and TRBJ1-2, with D possibly being TRBD1 (5 bases). The germline CDR1 and CDR2 sequences are MNHNS and SASEGT. CDR3 length equals 12 residues. V was clipped by 5 bases and J by 8 bases, with 12 bases between them. CDR3 amino acids: CASSQDTRGYTF. For the CDR3, the DNA is TGTGCCAGCAGTCAGGACACCCGCGGCTACACCTTC.

In this sample, this clone turned up a few times. V is TRBV5-1 and J is TRBJ2-7; TRBD1 agrees at 7 bases. After removal of 2 bases from V and 6 bases from J, the junction contained 8 bases not matched to a gene. This CDR3 contains 14 residues. CDR1 is SGHRS, CDR2 YFSETQ, per germline. The CDR3 DNA sequence: TGCGCCAGCAGCTTTACAGGGGTAAGGCGCGAGCAGTACTTC. It specifies CASSFTGVRREQYF.

The CDR3 reads CAIRGLGTDTQYF. The CDR3 region has the DNA TGTGCCATCAGGGGACTAGGAACAGATACGCAGTATTTT. The rearrangement links TRBV7-2 to TRBJ2-3; 8 bases map to TRBD2. V shed 10 bases, J shed 3 bases, and the junction held 6 bases outside the gene matches. The CDR3 is 13 amino acids. CDR1 and CDR2 (germline): SGHTA, FQGNSA.

J is TRBJ2-7 and V is TRBV18; D may be TRBD1 (6 bases). The CDR3 runs 16 residues. The V end was cut by 2 bases, the J end by 4 bases, with 18 bases between. Germline V gives CDR1 KGHSH, CDR2 LQKENI. DNA of the CDR3: TGTGCCAGCTCACCAGATTTAATGGCAGGGGCATACGAGCAGTACTTC. Translation gives CASSPDLMAGAYEQYF.

This CDR3 reads CASSWWLLPDPAKNIQYF. CDR3 nucleotides: TGTGCCAGCAGCTGGTGGTTGCTGCCGGATCCAGCCAAAAACATTCAGTACTTC. This sequence joins TRBV5-6 and TRBJ2-4; D gene ambiguous. The CDR3 length is 18 residues. The V gene's germline CDR1 is SGHDT and CDR2 YYEEEE. The germline V and J ends were trimmed by 3 bases and 0 bases, with 19 bases remaining between them.

The chain employs TRBV19 and TRBJ1-4; TRBD1 aligns across 9 bases. V gave up 6 bases and J gave up 7 bases; unmatched junction bases: 3. CDR3 length: 13 residues. CDR1 and CDR2 from the germline V gene are LNHDA and SQIVND (reference sequence). CDR3 coding DNA: TGTGCCAGTAGGGGGACAGGGTTTGAAAAACTGTTTTTT. Encoded protein: CASRGTGFEKLFF.

This chain links TRBV20-1 with TRBJ1-1, with a weak D call TRBD1 (6 bases). The length of the CDR3 is 11 residues. The germline gives CDR1 DFQATT, CDR2 SNEGSKA (reference sequence). V lost 7 bases, J lost 2 bases, and 8 bases lay in between. CDR3 nucleotides: TGCAGTGGACAGGTTAACACTGAAGCTTTCTTT. Its protein product is CSGQVNTEAFF.

The CDR3 DNA follows: TGTGCCAGCAGCCCAAGGGCAGGCGGGACTGAAGCTTTCTTT. Residues: CASSPRAGGTEAFF. V usage is TRBV11-3 and J usage is TRBJ1-1; no firm D call. Trimming shortened V by 5 bases and J by 5 bases, and 15 bases separated the two germline ends. In germline, CDR1 is SGHNT, CDR2 YENEEA. The CDR3 totals 14 residues.

This clone has more than one count but fewer than ten. This chain uses TRBV7-8 with TRBJ2-2, with D perhaps matching TRBD1 or TRBD2 (6 bases each). Looked up from germline, CDR1 is SGHVS and CDR2 is FQNEAQ. Trimming shortened V by 2 bases and J by 4 bases, and 20 bases separated the two germline ends. This CDR3 has 18 residues. CDR3 in amino acids: CASSLLIRPGAGTGELFF. In DNA, the CDR3 is TGTGCCAGCAGCTTATTGATTAGACCGGGGGCCGGCACCGGGGAGCTGTTTTTT.

J is TRBJ2-7 and V is TRBV28; weak D call: TRBD1 (5 bases). V was cut by 6 bases and J by 2 bases, with 11 bases left in between. The CDR3 spans 13 residues. Germline V lookup: CDR1 MDHEN, CDR2 SYDVKM. DNA of the CDR3: TGTGCCAGCAGGCCCCAGGGCACCTACGAGCAGTACTTC. Its translation is CASRPQGTYEQYF.

The chain couples TRBV7-2 to TRBJ2-3, with a possible D match to TRBD2 (7 bases). Trimming removed 3 bases from V and 1 base from J, with 11 bases in between. CDR1 and CDR2 from the germline V gene are SGHTA and FQGNSA. The CDR3 runs to 15 residues. CDR3 protein: CASSFAGAGTDTQYF. The CDR3 region has the DNA TGTGCCAGCAGCTTCGCGGGGGCTGGCACAGATACGCAGTATTTT.

This chain uses TRBV29-1 with TRBJ2-3; TRBD2 aligns across 9 bases. CDR1 is SQVTM and CDR2 is ANQGSEA in the germline V gene. CDR3 length: 14 residues. Losses at the gene ends were 6 bases for V and 3 bases for J; bases not matched to a gene: 7. The CDR3 DNA follows: TGCAGCGTCTCGGGACTAGCCTTGACAGATACGCAGTATTTT. Amino acid sequence: CSVSGLALTDTQYF.

The V call is TRBV18, the J call TRBJ2-7; D is ambiguous. V was trimmed by 3 bases and J by 6 bases, leaving 9 bases between them. CDR3 size: 12 residues. Germline V gene data show CDR1 as KGHSH and CDR2 as LQKENI. The CDR3 loop is CASSPGRIEQYF. The CDR3 bases are TGTGCCAGCTCACCCGGACGGATCGAGCAGTACTTC.

The chain employs TRBV19 and TRBJ1-5, with D maybe TRBD1 (6 bases). CDR3 length: 14 amino acids. Between the trimmed V and J ends, which lost 4 bases and 5 bases, there was a span of 12 bases. Germline-derived CDR1 and CDR2 are LNHDA and SQIVND (reference sequence). CDR3 sequence reads: CASSKRGGDQPQHF. For the CDR3, the DNA is TGTGCCAGTAGTAAGCGAGGGGGGGATCAGCCCCAGCATTTT.

The chain joins TRBV27 to TRBJ1-6; TRBD1 aligns across 10 bases. Germline trimming cut 5 bases from V and 0 bases from J; bases unmatched to any gene: 7. Germline lookup yields CDR1 MNHEY and CDR2 SMNVEV (reference sequence). CDR3 size: 18 residues. The CDR3 DNA follows: TGTGCCAGCAGTCCCCGGACAGGGGGAGCCTCCTATAATTCACCCCTCCACTTT. Translation: CASSPRTGGASYNSPLHF.